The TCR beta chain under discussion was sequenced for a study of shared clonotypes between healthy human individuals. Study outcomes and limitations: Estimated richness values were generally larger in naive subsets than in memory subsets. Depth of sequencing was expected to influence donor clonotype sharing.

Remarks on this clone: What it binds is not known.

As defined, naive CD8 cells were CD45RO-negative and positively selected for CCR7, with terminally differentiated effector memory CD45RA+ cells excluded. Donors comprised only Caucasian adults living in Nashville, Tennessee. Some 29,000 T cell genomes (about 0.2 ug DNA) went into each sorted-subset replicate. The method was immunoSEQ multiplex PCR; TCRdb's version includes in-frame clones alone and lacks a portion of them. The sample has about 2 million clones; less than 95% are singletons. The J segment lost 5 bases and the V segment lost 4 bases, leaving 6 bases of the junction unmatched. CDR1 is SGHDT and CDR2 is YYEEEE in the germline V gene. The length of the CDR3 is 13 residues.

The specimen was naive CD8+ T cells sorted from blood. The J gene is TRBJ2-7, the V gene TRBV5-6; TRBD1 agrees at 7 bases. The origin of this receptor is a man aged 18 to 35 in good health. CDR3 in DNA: TGTGCCAGCAGCGGCTACAGGGGCCACGAGCAGTACTTC. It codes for CASSGYRGHEQYF.